The 2 T cell receptor beta chains reported below all come from one sample, sequenced in a study of CD8 T cells in Susac syndrome. Roughly 0.45 to 1 ug RNA was reverse transcribed with random hexamers. TCRdb analysed the immunoSEQ multiplex PCR reads with MiXCR anew, one entry per CDR3 protein. The sample records 77,000 or so distinct CDR3 sequences, roughly 91% being singletons. Sequencing was carried out using CD4+ T cells from PBMCs. Receptor source: a human donor with Susac syndrome.

The V and J genes are TRBV13 and TRBJ2-3; TRBD2 aligns across 9 bases. This CDR3 spans 15 amino acids. V lost 5 bases to trimming and J lost 2 bases; unmatched junction nucleotides: 5. Germline loops: CDR1 PRHDT, CDR2 FYEKMQ (reference sequence). The DNA for the CDR3 is TGTGCCAGCAGCCGACTAGCGGACTACACAGATACGCAGTATTTT. As protein: CASSRLADYTDTQYF.

CDR3 region: CASSEAGSGNYEQYF. The CDR3 DNA follows: TGTGCCAGCAGTGAAGCAGGAAGCGGCAACTACGAGCAGTACTTC. The gene calls are TRBV2 and TRBJ2-7; weak D call: TRBD2 (5 bases). Germline CDR1 SNHLY, CDR2 FYNNEI. V lost 0 bases to trimming and J lost 3 bases, with 12 bases between them. The CDR3 length is 15 residues.